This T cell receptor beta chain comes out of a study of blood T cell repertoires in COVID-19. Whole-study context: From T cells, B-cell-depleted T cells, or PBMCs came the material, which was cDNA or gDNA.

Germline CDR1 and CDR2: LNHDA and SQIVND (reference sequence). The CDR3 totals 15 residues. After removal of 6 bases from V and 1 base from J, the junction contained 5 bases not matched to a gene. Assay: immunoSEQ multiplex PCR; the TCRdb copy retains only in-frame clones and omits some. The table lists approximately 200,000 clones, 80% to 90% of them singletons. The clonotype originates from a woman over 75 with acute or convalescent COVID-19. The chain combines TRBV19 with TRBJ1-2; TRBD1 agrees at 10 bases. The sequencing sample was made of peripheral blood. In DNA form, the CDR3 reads TGTGCCAGTAGGTTGGGACAGGGGAATAACTATGGCTACACCTTC. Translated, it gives CASRLGQGNNYGYTF.